This TCR beta chain was recovered during a study of shared clonotypes between healthy human individuals. The authors split each subset's genomic DNA evenly across several immunoSEQ plates. DNA from unsorted PBMC was sequenced on ten immunoSEQ deep assay plates. Measured with immunoSEQ multiplex PCR; TCRdb has only the in-frame clones, and not every one. Found here are roughly 500,000 clones, less than 80% of them singletons; the top ten hold over 10%. Donors were Caucasian adults residing in Nashville, Tennessee, USA. Without sorting, samples used 85 million to 95 million PBMCs for genomic DNA. Per germline, CDR1 MNHNS and CDR2 SASEGT. There are 11 residues in the CDR3. Trimming took 2 bases from V and 13 from J, leaving 12 bases between them.

The chain has TRBV6-1 and TRBJ2-7; D might be TRBD2 (6 bases). The sequenced sample was PBMCs. This TCR came from a woman aged 35 to 49 in good health. Some clones in this sample may be carry-over from other donors' samples. In DNA form, the CDR3 reads TGTGCCAGCAGTGAATGGGCTAGCGACTACTTC. It specifies CASSEWASDYF.